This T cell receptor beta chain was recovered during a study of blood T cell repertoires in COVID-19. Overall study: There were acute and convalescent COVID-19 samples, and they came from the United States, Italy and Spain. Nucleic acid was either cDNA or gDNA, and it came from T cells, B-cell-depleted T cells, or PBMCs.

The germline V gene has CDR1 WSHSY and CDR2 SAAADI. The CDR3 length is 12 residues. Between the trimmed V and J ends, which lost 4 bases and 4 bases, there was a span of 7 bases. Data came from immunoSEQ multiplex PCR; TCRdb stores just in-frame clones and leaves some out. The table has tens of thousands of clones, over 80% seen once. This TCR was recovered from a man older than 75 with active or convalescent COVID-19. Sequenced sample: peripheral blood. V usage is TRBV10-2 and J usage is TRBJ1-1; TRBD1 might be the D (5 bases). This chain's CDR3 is CASSGGGTEAFF. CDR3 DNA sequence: TGCGCCAGCAGTGGGGGGGGCACTGAAGCTTTCTTT.